Shown below are 22 T cell receptor beta chains from a single sample sequenced in a study of blood T cell repertoires in COVID-19. The table came from immunoSEQ multiplex PCR; TCRdb's copy has only in-frame clones and leaves some out. The sample lists about 400,000 clones; more than 75% were seen once. Sequencing was carried out using PBMCs or T cells enriched from blood (not recorded which). The receptors were gathered from a man in his forties in a cohort exposed to, infected with or recovered from COVID-19 (not recorded which).

The CDR3 DNA sequence: TGTGCCTGGGTGGGGCAGGGGCCGACTGAAGCTTTCTTT. This encodes CAWVGQGPTEAFF. This sequence joins TRBV30 and TRBJ1-1; D may be TRBD1 (6 bases). The germline V gene has CDR1 GTSNPN and CDR2 SVGIG (reference sequence). Between the trimmed V and J ends, which lost 5 bases and 5 bases, there was a span of 15 bases. This CDR3 spans 13 amino acids.

The gene calls are TRBV30 and TRBJ1-5, with D perhaps TRBD1 (5 bases). The CDR3 loop spans 14 amino acids. The germline gives CDR1 GTSNPN, CDR2 SVGIG (reference sequence). Trimming stripped 0 bases from V and 5 bases from J, with 11 bases between. The CDR3 DNA is TGTGCCTGGAGTGTACTGACAGAAGATCAGCCCCAGCATTTT. This translates into CAWSVLTEDQPQHF.

This chain uses TRBV28 with TRBJ2-1; 11 bases fit TRBD2. CDR3 length: 15 amino acids. V gave up 2 bases and J gave up 9 bases; unmatched junction bases: 6. Germline V gene sequence: CDR1 MDHEN, CDR2 SYDVKM. The CDR3 loop is CASSLTLAGVGEQFF. The CDR3 DNA follows: TGTGCCAGCAGTTTAACACTAGCGGGAGTAGGTGAGCAGTTCTTC.

The genes are TRBV6-6 and TRBJ1-3; possible D gene TRBD1, 5 bases. The CDR3 extends over 15 amino acids. Germline CDR1 MNHNY, CDR2 SVGAGI (reference sequence). The V and J ends lost 5 bases and 4 bases respectively, with 15 bases between them. The CDR3 DNA sequence: TGTGCCAGCAGTCCTGGGGGGACCGTGGGAAACACCATATATTTT. Translating gives CASSPGGTVGNTIYF.

J is TRBJ2-5 and V is TRBV5-6; 8 nucleotides line up with TRBD1. Germline loops: CDR1 SGHDT, CDR2 YYEEEE. This CDR3 is 13 amino acids long. Losses at the gene ends were 3 bases for V and 4 bases for J; bases not matched to a gene: 2. The CDR3 region has the DNA TGTGCCAGCAGCTGGACAGGGAGAGAGACCCAGTACTTC. This gives the protein CASSWTGRETQYF.

This clone was counted once. This chain uses TRBV3-1 (or the pseudogene TRBV3-2) with TRBJ1-2; maybe TRBD1 (5 bases). CDR1 LGHDT and CDR2 YNNKEL come from the germline V gene (reference sequence). The CDR3 runs to 14 residues. With 4 bases removed from V and 5 bases from J, the gap between germline ends came to 14 bases. CDR3 loop: CASSPGHDLYGYTF. The DNA for the CDR3 is TGTGCCAGCAGCCCTGGACACGATCTTTATGGCTACACCTTC.

V is TRBV29-1 and J is TRBJ2-5, with TRBD1 identical over 8 bases. V gave up 4 bases and J gave up 1 base; unmatched junction bases: 5. In germline, CDR1 is SQVTM, CDR2 ANQGSEA. CDR3 length: 14 residues. The CDR3 bases are TGCAGCGTTGCTATGGACAGGGTCCAAGAGACCCAGTACTTC. It yields the protein CSVAMDRVQETQYF.

Only one count was recorded for this clone. The chain uses TRBV5-1 and TRBJ1-3, with D hard to call. Germline V gives CDR1 SGHRS, CDR2 YFSETQ. The CDR3 covers 16 residues. V dropped 2 bases and J dropped 0 bases, with 12 bases sitting between them. The CDR3: CASSFGDLGSGNTIYF. The DNA for the CDR3 is TGCGCCAGCAGCTTCGGAGATCTGGGCTCTGGAAACACCATATATTTT.

V is TRBV5-6 and J is TRBJ1-5; unclear D gene. Trimming removed 0 bases at V and 5 bases at J, with 12 bases between. CDR1 and CDR2 from the germline V gene are SGHDT and YYEEEE. The CDR3 loop spans 15 amino acids. Here the CDR3 reads CASSLGPGVDQPQHF. The CDR3, as DNA: TGTGCCAGCAGCTTGGGGCCGGGTGTAGATCAGCCCCAGCATTTT.

V is TRBV7-2 and J is TRBJ2-7, with 8 bases identical to TRBD2. V gave up 9 bases and J gave up 5 bases; unmatched junction bases: 9. Germline V gives CDR1 SGHTA, CDR2 FQGNSA. This CDR3 region has 13 residues. Here the CDR3 DNA reads TGTGCCAGTCAGAGCGGGAGTTTCCACGAGCAGTACTTC. Its protein is CASQSGSFHEQYF. Supplemented by reference TRBV7-2 and TRBJ2-7, the full variable domain reads GAGVSQSPSNKVTEKGKDVELRCDPISGHTALYWYRQSLGQGLEFLIYFQGNSAPDKSGLPSDRFSAERTGGSVSTLTIQRTQQEDSAVYLCASQSGSFHEQYFGPGTRLTVT.

DNA of the CDR3: TGTGCCAGCAGTGAAGCGCGATGGGGGGGCAATGAGCAGTTCTTC. The encoded protein is CASSEARWGGNEQFF. V and J are TRBV2 and TRBJ2-1; TRBD2 aligns across 7 bases. Germline-derived CDR1 and CDR2 are SNHLY and FYNNEI. The CDR3 has 15 residues. After removal of 0 bases from V and 6 bases from J, the junction contained 5 bases not matched to a gene.

V usage is TRBV28 and J usage is TRBJ2-1, with D tentatively TRBD1 (5 bases). Germline V lookup: CDR1 MDHEN, CDR2 SYDVKM. This CDR3 region has 16 residues. Trimming removed 3 bases at V and 0 bases at J, with 12 bases between. CDR3 coding DNA: TGTGCCAGCAGTTTTCACCCTCAGGGCTCCTACAATGAGCAGTTCTTC. As protein: CASSFHPQGSYNEQFF. The variable domain in full, with the rest retrieved from reference TRBV28 and TRBJ2-1, is DVKVTQSSRYLVKRTGEKVFLECVQDMDHENMFWYRQDPGLGLRLIYFSYDVKMKEKGDIPEGYSVSREKKERFSLILESASTNQTSMYLCASSFHPQGSYNEQFFGPGTRLTVL.

The chain carries TRBV4-2 and TRBJ2-5; D remains unclear. V was cut by 0 bases and J by 5 bases, with 13 bases left in between. The CDR3 spans 15 residues. The V gene's germline CDR1 is LGHNA and CDR2 YNFKEQ. In nucleotides, the CDR3 is TGTGCCAGCAGCCAAGATGTTGGGCAGAGCGAGACCCAGTACTTC. Residues: CASSQDVGQSETQYF.

This sequence joins TRBV6-5 and TRBJ1-2, with 7 bases lining up with TRBD1. Germline CDR1 and CDR2: MNHEY and SVGAGI. Trimming removed 0 bases from V and 2 bases from J; junction bases left unmatched: 6. CDR3 length equals 16 residues. The CDR3 loop is CASSYSHTGQNYGYTF. The CDR3 nucleotides are TGTGCCAGCAGTTACTCGCACACGGGACAGAACTATGGCTACACCTTC.

The chain combines TRBV11-2 with TRBJ2-5; a weak D match, TRBD2 (5 bases). The CDR3 totals 14 residues. V was cut by 1 base and J by 1 base, with 7 bases left in between. Germline V gives CDR1 SGHAT, CDR2 FQNNGV. DNA for the CDR3: TGTGCCAGCAGCTTAGGGACTGTCCAAGAGACCCAGTACTTC. This translates into CASSLGTVQETQYF.

The chain couples TRBV7-3 to TRBJ2-2, with D possibly matching TRBD2 (5 bases). The CDR3 is made up of 14 amino acids. V lost 2 bases and J 7 bases, leaving 11 bases between the germline ends. The germline gives CDR1 SGHTA, CDR2 FQGTGA. CDR3 region: CASSLDRGFGELFF. The CDR3 bases are TGTGCCAGCAGCTTAGACCGCGGGTTCGGGGAGCTGTTTTTT.

This clone was counted once. This chain joins TRBV28 and TRBJ1-1; no definite D call. V was trimmed by 2 bases and J by 5 bases, leaving 12 bases between them. The CDR3 spans 14 residues. Germline lookup yields CDR1 MDHEN and CDR2 SYDVKM. In nucleotides, the CDR3 is TGTGCCAGCAGTTTACCCACTAGAACAACTGAAGCTTTCTTT. Translation: CASSLPTRTTEAFF.

The V call is TRBV6-1, the J call TRBJ2-7, with D perhaps matching TRBD1 (6 bases). The CDR3 covers 16 residues. In germline, CDR1 is MNHNS, CDR2 SASEGT. Trimming took 2 bases from V and 5 from J, leaving 19 bases between them. In DNA, the CDR3 is TGTGCCAGCAGTGAACGGGACGTGGGGGCGAGCCACGAGCAGTACTTC. The encoded protein is CASSERDVGASHEQYF.

The rearrangement uses TRBV10-2 and TRBJ1-2, with D unclear. The CDR3 is 13 amino acids. The germline V gene encodes CDR1 WSHSY and CDR2 SAAADI. Trimming took 4 bases from V and 4 from J, leaving 10 bases between them. The CDR3 region has the DNA TGCGCCAGCAGTGCTAAGGAGGTCTATGGCTACACCTTC. Residues: CASSAKEVYGYTF.

The CDR3 region has the DNA TGCAGCGTTACCCCGACAGGGATGCACACTGAAGCTTTCTTT. It is translated as CSVTPTGMHTEAFF. This chain joins TRBV29-1 and TRBJ1-1; TRBD1 matches 7 bases. J lost 3 bases, V lost 5 bases, and 9 bases had no gene match. From germline, CDR1 is SQVTM and CDR2 ANQGSEA. The CDR3 has 14 residues. The whole variable domain, filled in from reference TRBV29-1 and TRBJ1-1, reads SAVISQKPSRDICQRGTSLTIQCQVDSQVTMMFWYRQQPGQSLTLIATANQGSEATYESGFVIDKFPISRPNLTFSTLTVSNMSPEDSSIYLCSVTPTGMHTEAFFGQGTRLTVV.

This clone appeared once. V usage is TRBV6-6 and J usage is TRBJ1-2; tentative D call: TRBD1 (6 bases). The CDR3 length is 15 residues. The ends were cut back, 7 bases at V and 4 bases at J, with 19 bases in the middle. Germline CDR1 reads MNHNY; CDR2 reads SVGAGI (reference sequence). The CDR3 nucleotides are TGTGCCAGCACCCGCGCTGGCAGGGGCAGCTATGGCTACACCTTC. Residues: CASTRAGRGSYGYTF.

This chain uses TRBV27 with TRBJ1-4, with 8 bases fitting TRBD1. Per the germline V gene, CDR1 is MNHEY and CDR2 is SMNVEV (reference sequence). The CDR3 loop spans 15 amino acids. Trimming at V came to 6 bases and at J to 9 bases, leaving 12 bases not matched to a gene. Here the CDR3 reads CASSSLPGQVKKLFF. In DNA form, the CDR3 reads TGTGCCAGCAGCTCCCTTCCGGGACAGGTGAAAAAACTGTTTTTT.